These 24 T cell receptor beta chains were all obtained from the same sample, sequenced in a study of blood T cell repertoires in COVID-19. Assay: immunoSEQ multiplex PCR; the TCRdb copy retains only in-frame clones and omits some. Here the sample spans about 240,000 clones, around 86% being singletons. The sample consisted of peripheral blood. The receptor set was obtained from a man at least 80 years old with acute or convalescent COVID-19.

CDR3 sequence: CASASGEFFGYTF. The CDR3 DNA is TGTGCCAGCGCCAGCGGGGAGTTCTTTGGCTACACCTTC. The gene calls are TRBV28 and TRBJ1-2; unclear D gene. V was pared by 8 bases and J by 7 bases, with 17 bases between. This CDR3 is built from 13 residues. The germline gives CDR1 MDHEN, CDR2 SYDVKM.

The rearrangement uses TRBV29-1 and TRBJ2-1; D may be TRBD1 (6 bases). Germline loops: CDR1 SQVTM, CDR2 ANQGSEA. The germline V and J ends were trimmed by 3 bases and 0 bases, with 9 bases remaining between them. The CDR3 loop spans 14 amino acids. The CDR3 loop reads CSVDVGASYNEQFF. DNA for the CDR3: TGCAGCGTTGACGTGGGGGCCTCCTACAATGAGCAGTTCTTC.

V and J are TRBV2 and TRBJ1-1; D uncertain. The CDR3 length is 14 residues. The V gene's germline CDR1 is SNHLY and CDR2 FYNNEI. V was clipped by 6 bases and J by 1 base, with 12 bases between them. CDR3 residues: CASRAYGANTEAFF. In nucleotides, the CDR3 is TGTGCCAGCAGAGCGTATGGAGCGAACACTGAAGCTTTCTTT.

This chain uses TRBV19 with TRBJ1-1; 9 nucleotides match TRBD1. The CDR3 runs 14 residues. Germline V CDR1 and CDR2: LNHDA, SQIVND (reference sequence). Germline trimming cut 5 bases from V and 5 bases from J; bases unmatched to any gene: 6. The CDR3 protein is CASSLETGGTEAFF. As DNA, the CDR3 is TGTGCCAGTAGTCTCGAGACAGGGGGGACTGAAGCTTTCTTT.

This chain links TRBV5-1 with TRBJ1-3, with 8 bases that match TRBD1. The CDR3 consists of 15 residues. In germline, CDR1 is SGHRS, CDR2 YFSETQ. The ends lost 2 bases at V and 0 bases at J; junction bases unmatched: 1. CDR3 nucleotides: TGCGCCAGCAGCTTAACAGGGGGCTCTGGAAACACCATATATTTT. This encodes CASSLTGGSGNTIYF.

The genes are TRBV9 and TRBJ1-5; TRBD1 matches at 7 bases. Germline-derived CDR1 and CDR2 are SGDLS and YYNGEE. V dropped 0 bases and J dropped 6; count of bases not matched to a gene: 6. The CDR3 is 15 residues long. Here the CDR3 DNA reads TGTGCCAGCAGCGTAGGACAGGGAAGGACTCAGCCCCAGCATTTT. Encoded protein: CASSVGQGRTQPQHF.

The chain combines TRBV24-1 with TRBJ2-3; TRBD2 is a possible D gene (6 bases). Germline assignment: CDR1 KGHDR and CDR2 SFDVKD. Trimming took 4 bases from V and 8 from J, leaving 12 bases between them. This CDR3 has 13 residues. The CDR3 DNA sequence: TGTGCCACCAGTGACCGCCCGGGACTTACGCAGTATTTT. This codes for CATSDRPGLTQYF.

This clone came up once. The chain links TRBV3-1 (or the pseudogene TRBV3-2) to TRBJ1-2; possible D gene TRBD1, 5 bases. V was shortened by 4 bases and J by 6 bases, with 18 bases between the two germline ends. The CDR3 covers 15 residues. The germline V gene has CDR1 LGHDT and CDR2 YNNKEL (reference sequence). CDR3 loop: CASSPGGGEKNGYTF. The CDR3, as DNA: TGTGCCAGCAGCCCGGGCGGGGGAGAAAAAAATGGCTACACCTTC.

J is TRBJ2-7 and V is TRBV19, with 9 nucleotides matching TRBD1. Germline lookup yields CDR1 LNHDA and CDR2 SQIVND (reference sequence). The CDR3 totals 15 residues. V lost 3 bases and J lost 2; bases outside the gene matches: 5. CDR3 DNA: TGTGCCAGTAGTATCGGACAGGGGATAACCTACGAGCAGTACTTC. This encodes CASSIGQGITYEQYF.

The chain has TRBV6-5 and TRBJ2-2, with a weak D call TRBD1 (6 bases). V dropped 6 bases and J dropped 4 bases, with 12 bases sitting between them. Germline V CDR1 and CDR2: MNHEY, SVGAGI. CDR3 length: 14 residues. The CDR3 bases are TGTGCCAGCAGACAAGGGACACTCACCGGGGAGCTGTTTTTT. This codes for CASRQGTLTGELFF.

CDR3 bases: TGTGCCAGTTTTCCAGGGGTTGGATCACCCCTCCACTTT. Protein product: CASFPGVGSPLHF. The rearrangement joins TRBV28 to TRBJ1-6; D may be TRBD1 (6 bases). Per the germline V gene, CDR1 is MDHEN and CDR2 is SYDVKM. This CDR3 spans 13 amino acids. V lost 9 bases to trimming and J lost 10 bases, with 16 bases between them.

The chain carries TRBV19 and TRBJ1-4, with 8 bases that match TRBD1. CDR3 length: 14 amino acids. V dropped 6 bases and J dropped 3; count of bases not matched to a gene: 3. The V gene's germline CDR1 is LNHDA and CDR2 SQIVND (reference sequence). The CDR3 region is CASRRQGPNEKLFF. CDR3 nucleotides: TGTGCCAGTAGACGACAGGGGCCTAATGAAAAACTGTTTTTT. The full variable domain, in which reference TRBV19 and TRBJ1-4 provide the parts outside the CDR3, is DGGITQSPKYLFRKEGQNVTLSCEQNLNHDAMYWYRQDPGQGLRLIYYSQIVNDFQKGDIAEGYSVSREKKESFPLTVTSAQKNPTAFYLCASRRQGPNEKLFFGSGTQLSVL.

This chain uses TRBV9 with TRBJ2-2; D is undetermined. Trimming pared 0 bases from V and 4 bases from J, leaving 10 bases between. Looked up from germline, CDR1 is SGDLS and CDR2 is YYNGEE. The CDR3 sequence is 15 residues long. CDR3 sequence: CASSVVTDGTGELFF. The CDR3 coding sequence is TGTGCCAGCAGCGTAGTTACAGATGGCACCGGGGAGCTGTTTTTT.

This clone showed up just a few times. The V call is TRBV28, the J call TRBJ2-1; 7 nucleotides align to TRBD2. CDR3 length: 14 residues. CDR1 is MDHEN, CDR2 SYDVKM, per germline. V lost 6 bases, J lost 8 bases, and 10 bases stayed unmatched. The CDR3 spells CASSGRTPPYEQFF. CDR3 nucleotide sequence: TGTGCCAGCAGCGGGAGGACTCCACCCTATGAGCAGTTCTTC.

V and J are TRBV4-3 and TRBJ2-1; no clear D. From germline, CDR1 is LGHNA and CDR2 YSLEER. The CDR3 has 12 amino acids. Trimming shortened V by 5 bases and J by 8 bases, and 10 bases separated the two germline ends. The CDR3 region is CASSSHGYEQFF. The CDR3 nucleotides read TGCGCCAGCAGCTCCCATGGCTATGAGCAGTTCTTC.

This sequence joins TRBV6-5 and TRBJ2-7, with TRBD2 identical over 8 bases. CDR3 length equals 15 residues. After removal of 6 bases from V and 2 bases from J, the junction contained 9 bases not matched to a gene. Germline values: CDR1 MNHEY, CDR2 SVGAGI. The DNA of the CDR3 is TGTGCCAGCAGCGAGCCGGGGGGGGATACCTACGAGCAGTACTTC. This codes for CASSEPGGDTYEQYF.

The chain has TRBV7-2 and TRBJ1-2; 12 positions match TRBD1. The CDR3 is 16 amino acids. Losses at the gene ends were 5 bases for V and 6 bases for J; bases not matched to a gene: 10. In germline, CDR1 is SGHTA, CDR2 FQGNSA. The CDR3 reads CASSTRDRGLLDGYTF. Here the CDR3 DNA reads TGTGCCAGCAGCACCCGGGACAGGGGGCTCTTGGATGGCTACACCTTC.

The rearrangement links TRBV15 to TRBJ2-2, with TRBD1 as a possible D gene (6 bases). Per the germline V gene, CDR1 is LNHNV and CDR2 is YYDKDF (reference sequence). There are 19 residues in the CDR3. Trimming removed 1 base at V and 2 bases at J, with 20 bases between. CDR3 DNA: TGTGCCACCAGCAGAGTGAACCGCCACAGGGTCCTTAACACCGGGGAGCTGTTTTTT. Its protein product is CATSRVNRHRVLNTGELFF.

The gene calls are TRBV28 and TRBJ2-3, with 8 bases aligning to TRBD2. The CDR3 spans 16 residues. V shed 4 bases and J 7 bases; nucleotides not matched to a gene: 13. Germline V gene data show CDR1 as MDHEN and CDR2 as SYDVKM. The CDR3, as DNA: TGTGCCAGCAGTTCCTTCGGGAGCGGGGGTCCGCATACGCAGTATTTT. Protein: CASSSFGSGGPHTQYF. The entire variable domain, with the rest obtained from reference TRBV28 and TRBJ2-3, is as follows: DVKVTQSSRYLVKRTGEKVFLECVQDMDHENMFWYRQDPGLGLRLIYFSYDVKMKEKGDIPEGYSVSREKKERFSLILESASTNQTSMYLCASSSFGSGGPHTQYFGPGTRLTVL.

This chain uses TRBV5-6 with TRBJ2-3, with D possibly being TRBD1 (6 bases). V lost 4 bases and J 3 bases, leaving 15 bases between the germline ends. The CDR3 runs 15 residues. Germline-derived CDR1 and CDR2 are SGHDT and YYEEEE. The CDR3 region is CASSGTGLGTDTQYF. In DNA, the CDR3 is TGTGCCAGCAGCGGAACAGGGCTGGGGACAGATACGCAGTATTTT.

The V call is TRBV29-1, the J call TRBJ1-2; 7 nucleotides line up with TRBD1. After removal of 6 bases from V and 1 base from J, the junction contained 11 bases not matched to a gene. Germline V gene lookup returns CDR1 SQVTM and CDR2 ANQGSEA. The CDR3 totals 15 residues. For the CDR3, the DNA is TGCAGCGTGATACTACTGACAGGGATTAACTATGGCTACACCTTC. Translation gives CSVILLTGINYGYTF.

This chain joins TRBV3-1 (or the pseudogene TRBV3-2) and TRBJ1-1; 7 positions agree with TRBD1. V lost 5 bases to trimming and J lost 9 bases; unmatched junction nucleotides: 9. CDR1 is LGHDT and CDR2 is YNNKEL in the germline V gene (reference sequence). The CDR3 covers 13 residues. The CDR3 protein is CASSSGQPPKAFF. In DNA form, the CDR3 reads TGTGCCAGCAGCTCGGGACAGCCCCCGAAAGCTTTCTTT.

J is TRBJ1-1 and V is TRBV28, with D uncertain. The CDR3 sequence is 14 residues long. V lost 10 bases and J 4 bases, leaving 19 bases between the germline ends. Germline V lookup: CDR1 MDHEN, CDR2 SYDVKM. The CDR3 DNA is TGTGCCACCCTCACCCCCTCCCTCGGCACTGAAGCTTTCTTT. Protein sequence: CATLTPSLGTEAFF. The variable domain in full, completed from reference TRBV28 and TRBJ1-1, reads DVKVTQSSRYLVKRTGEKVFLECVQDMDHENMFWYRQDPGLGLRLIYFSYDVKMKEKGDIPEGYSVSREKKERFSLILESASTNQTSMYLCATLTPSLGTEAFFGQGTRLTVV.

The rearrangement joins TRBV29-1 to TRBJ2-1; 8 bases map to TRBD1. Germline V CDR1 and CDR2: SQVTM, ANQGSEA. With V trimmed by 3 bases and J by 10 bases, 8 bases remained unmatched. The CDR3 sequence is 13 residues long. The CDR3 sequence: CSVDNTGGSEQFF. DNA for the CDR3: TGCAGCGTTGATAATACAGGGGGATCGGAGCAGTTCTTC.